The present T cell receptor beta chain was sequenced within a study of cytomegalovirus exposure and HLA in healthy donors. Whole-study results and caveats: Reports described diagnosis of cytomegalovirus status by the classifier as highly specific and sensitive. The study labeled fewer than 200 TCR beta chains cytomegalovirus-associated.

Germline-derived CDR1 and CDR2 are MGHRA and YSYEKL. The CDR3 runs 16 residues. J lost 4 bases, V lost 2 bases, and 5 bases had no gene match. PCR primers comprised 60 Vbeta and 13 Jbeta primers. TCRdb keeps only in-frame clones here, not all; method: immunoSEQ multiplex PCR. This table has around 150,000 clones, about 60% appearing once. Points on this clone: What it binds is unknown.

The clonotype originates from a woman in her sixties or seventies in good health and CMV-seropositive. The sample taken for sequencing was PBMCs. The chain couples TRBV4-1 to TRBJ2-1; 10 bases are a match to TRBD2. CDR3 DNA sequence: TGCGCCAGCAGCCAAACACTAGCGGGGAGTTACAATGAGCAGTTCTTC. The encoded protein is CASSQTLAGSYNEQFF.